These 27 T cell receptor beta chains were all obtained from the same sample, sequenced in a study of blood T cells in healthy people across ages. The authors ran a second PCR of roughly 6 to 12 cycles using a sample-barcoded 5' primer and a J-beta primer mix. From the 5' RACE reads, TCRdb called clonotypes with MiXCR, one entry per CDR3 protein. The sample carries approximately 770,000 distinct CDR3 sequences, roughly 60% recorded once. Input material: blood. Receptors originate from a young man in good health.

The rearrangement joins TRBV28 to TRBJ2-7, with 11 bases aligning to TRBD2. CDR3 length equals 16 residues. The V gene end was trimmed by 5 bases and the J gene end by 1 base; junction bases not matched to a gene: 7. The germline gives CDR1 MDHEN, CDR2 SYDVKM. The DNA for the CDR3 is TGTGCCAGCAGTCTACCCGGGACTAGCGGTTCCTACGAGCAGTACTTC. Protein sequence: CASSLPGTSGSYEQYF.

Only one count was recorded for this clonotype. CDR3 in DNA: TGTGCCAGCAGTGAAGGGATAAAGGATCAGCCCCAGCATTTT. It encodes CASSEGIKDQPQHF. The chain uses TRBV6-1 and TRBJ1-5, with D hard to call. Germline loops: CDR1 MNHNS, CDR2 SASEGT. V was shortened by 1 base and J by 5 bases, with 9 bases between the two germline ends. The CDR3 has 14 amino acids.

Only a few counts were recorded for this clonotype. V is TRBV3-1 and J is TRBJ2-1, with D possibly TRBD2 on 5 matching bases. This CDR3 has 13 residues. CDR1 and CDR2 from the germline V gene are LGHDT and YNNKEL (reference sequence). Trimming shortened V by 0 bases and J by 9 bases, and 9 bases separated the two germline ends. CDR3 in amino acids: CASSQDVASEQFF. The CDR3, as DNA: TGTGCCAGCAGCCAAGACGTAGCGAGTGAGCAGTTCTTC.

DNA for the CDR3: TGTGCCAGCAGTTGGACCGGGACTAGCTGGTACAATGAGCAGTTCTTC. The encoded protein is CASSWTGTSWYNEQFF. V is TRBV7-2 and J is TRBJ2-1; 9 bases map to TRBD2. With 6 bases clipped from V and 4 bases from J, the junction kept 10 bases outside the gene matches. CDR1 is SGHTA and CDR2 is FQGNSA in the germline V gene. The CDR3 has 16 residues. Combining the CDR3 with reference TRBV7-2 and TRBJ2-1 gives the whole variable domain GAGVSQSPSNKVTEKGKDVELRCDPISGHTALYWYRQSLGQGLEFLIYFQGNSAPDKSGLPSDRFSAERTGGSVSTLTIQRTQQEDSAVYLCASSWTGTSWYNEQFFGPGTRLTVL.

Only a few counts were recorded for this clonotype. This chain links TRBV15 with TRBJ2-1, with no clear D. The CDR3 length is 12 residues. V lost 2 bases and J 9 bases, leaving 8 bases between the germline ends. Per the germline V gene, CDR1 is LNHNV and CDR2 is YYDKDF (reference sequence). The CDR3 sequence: CATSRHIGEQFF. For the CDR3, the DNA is TGTGCCACCAGCAGACATATTGGTGAGCAGTTCTTC.

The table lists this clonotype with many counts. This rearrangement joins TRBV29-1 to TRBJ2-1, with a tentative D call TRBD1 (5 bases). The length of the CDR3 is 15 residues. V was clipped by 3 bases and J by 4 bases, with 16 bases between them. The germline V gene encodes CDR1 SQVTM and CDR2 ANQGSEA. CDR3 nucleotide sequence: TGCAGCGTTGACGCCCAGCAGGGCTCGTACAATGAGCAGTTCTTC. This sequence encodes CSVDAQQGSYNEQFF.

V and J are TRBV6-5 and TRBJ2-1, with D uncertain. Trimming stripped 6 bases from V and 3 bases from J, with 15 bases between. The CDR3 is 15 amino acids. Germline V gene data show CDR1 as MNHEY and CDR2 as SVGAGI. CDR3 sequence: CASRPKVWDYNEQFF. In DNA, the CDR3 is TGTGCCAGCAGACCCAAGGTTTGGGACTACAATGAGCAGTTCTTC.

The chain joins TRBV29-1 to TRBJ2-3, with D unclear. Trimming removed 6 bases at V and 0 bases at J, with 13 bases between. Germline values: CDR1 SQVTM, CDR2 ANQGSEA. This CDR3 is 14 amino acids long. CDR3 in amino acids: CSVCERLSTDTQYF. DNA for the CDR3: TGCAGCGTCTGTGAGAGGCTTAGCACAGATACGCAGTATTTT.

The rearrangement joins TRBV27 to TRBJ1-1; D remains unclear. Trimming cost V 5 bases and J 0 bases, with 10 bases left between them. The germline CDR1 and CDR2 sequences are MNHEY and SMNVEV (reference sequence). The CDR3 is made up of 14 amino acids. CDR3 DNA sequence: TGTGCCAGCAGTCCCCCGGAGATGAACACTGAAGCTTTCTTT. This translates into CASSPPEMNTEAFF.

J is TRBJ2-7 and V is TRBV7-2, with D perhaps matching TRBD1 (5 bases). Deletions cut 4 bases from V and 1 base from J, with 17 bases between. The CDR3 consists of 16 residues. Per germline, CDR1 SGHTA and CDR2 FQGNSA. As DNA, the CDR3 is TGTGCCAGCAGCTCTACCCCTGACAGCCGATCCTACGAGCAGTACTTC. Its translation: CASSSTPDSRSYEQYF.

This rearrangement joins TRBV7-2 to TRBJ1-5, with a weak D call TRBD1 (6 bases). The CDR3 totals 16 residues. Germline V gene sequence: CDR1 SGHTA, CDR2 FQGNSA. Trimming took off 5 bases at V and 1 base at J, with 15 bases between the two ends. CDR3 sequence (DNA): TGTGCCAGCAGCGAAAGAGGACAGTTAAGCAATCAGCCCCAGCATTTT. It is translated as CASSERGQLSNQPQHF.

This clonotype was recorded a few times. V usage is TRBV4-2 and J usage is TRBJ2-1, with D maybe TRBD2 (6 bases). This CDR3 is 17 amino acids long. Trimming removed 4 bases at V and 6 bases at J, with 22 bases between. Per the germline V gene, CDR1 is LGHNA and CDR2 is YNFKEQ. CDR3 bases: TGTGCCAGCAGCCCTCCACCCTCGGGTACTAGCACCAATGAGCAGTTCTTC. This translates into CASSPPPSGTSTNEQFF.

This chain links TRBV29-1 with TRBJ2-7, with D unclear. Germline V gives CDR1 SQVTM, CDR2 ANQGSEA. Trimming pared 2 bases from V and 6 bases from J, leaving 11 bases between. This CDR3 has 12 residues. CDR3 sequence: CSVEITSSEQYF. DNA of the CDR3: TGCAGCGTTGAAATTACCAGTTCCGAGCAGTACTTC.

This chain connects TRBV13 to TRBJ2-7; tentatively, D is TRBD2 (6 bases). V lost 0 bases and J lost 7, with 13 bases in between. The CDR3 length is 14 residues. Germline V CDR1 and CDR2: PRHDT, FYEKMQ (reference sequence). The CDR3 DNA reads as TGTGCCAGCAGCTTAGGTCGCCGAGGAGGGGAGCAGTACTTC. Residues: CASSLGRRGGEQYF. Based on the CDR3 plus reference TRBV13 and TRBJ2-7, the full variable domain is AAGVIQSPRHLIKEKRETATLKCYPIPRHDTVYWYQQGPGQDPQFLISFYEKMQSDKGSIPDRFSAQQFSDYHSELNMSSLELGDSALYFCASSLGRRGGEQYFGPGTRLTVT.

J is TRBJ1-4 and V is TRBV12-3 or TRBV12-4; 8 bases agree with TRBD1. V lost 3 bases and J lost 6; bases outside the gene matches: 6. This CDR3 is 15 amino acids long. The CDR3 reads CASSFLGQVDEKLFF. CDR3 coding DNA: TGTGCCAGCAGTTTTTTGGGACAGGTGGATGAAAAACTGTTTTTT.

The CDR3 is CASSPAGRTDTQYF. CDR3 nucleotides: TGTGCCAGCTCACCTGCGGGACGCACAGATACGCAGTATTTT. The chain is built from TRBV18 and TRBJ2-3, with D tentatively TRBD2 (6 bases). The CDR3 is 14 amino acids. Germline CDR1 and CDR2: KGHSH and LQKENI. With 3 bases removed from V and 1 base from J, the gap between germline ends came to 8 bases.

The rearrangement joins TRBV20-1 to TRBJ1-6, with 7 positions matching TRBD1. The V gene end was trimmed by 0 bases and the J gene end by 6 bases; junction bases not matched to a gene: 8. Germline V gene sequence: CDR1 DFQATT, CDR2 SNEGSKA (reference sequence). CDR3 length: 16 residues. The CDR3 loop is CSARDPTGAGNSPLHF. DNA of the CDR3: TGCAGTGCTAGAGATCCCACAGGGGCGGGTAATTCACCCCTCCACTTT.

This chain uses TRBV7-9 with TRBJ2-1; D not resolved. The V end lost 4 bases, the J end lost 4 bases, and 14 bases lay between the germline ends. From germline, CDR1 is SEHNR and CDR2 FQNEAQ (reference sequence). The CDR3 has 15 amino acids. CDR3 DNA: TGTGCCAGCAGCTACGGAAGGTTCCCTTACAATGAGCAGTTCTTC. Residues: CASSYGRFPYNEQFF.

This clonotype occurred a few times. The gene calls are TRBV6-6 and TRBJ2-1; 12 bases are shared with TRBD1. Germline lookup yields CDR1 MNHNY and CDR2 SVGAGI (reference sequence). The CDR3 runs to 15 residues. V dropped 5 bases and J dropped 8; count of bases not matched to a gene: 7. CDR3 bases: TGTGCCAGCAGTAGGGGACAGGGGGCGCGGTATGAGCAGTTCTTC. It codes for CASSRGQGARYEQFF.

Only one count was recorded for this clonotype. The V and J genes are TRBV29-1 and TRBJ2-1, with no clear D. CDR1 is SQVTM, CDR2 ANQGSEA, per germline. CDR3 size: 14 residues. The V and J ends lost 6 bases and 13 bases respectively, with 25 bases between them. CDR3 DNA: TGCAGCGTGTTCCCAACCGCGGACCAAGAGACCCAGTTCTTC. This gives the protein CSVFPTADQETQFF.

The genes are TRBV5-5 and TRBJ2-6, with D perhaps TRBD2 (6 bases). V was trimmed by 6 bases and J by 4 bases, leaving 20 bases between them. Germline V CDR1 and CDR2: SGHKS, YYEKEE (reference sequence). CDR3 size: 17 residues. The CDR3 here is CASNNYTGASGANVLTF. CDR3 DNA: TGTGCCAGCAACAATTACACGGGAGCTTCCGGGGCCAACGTCCTGACTTTC.

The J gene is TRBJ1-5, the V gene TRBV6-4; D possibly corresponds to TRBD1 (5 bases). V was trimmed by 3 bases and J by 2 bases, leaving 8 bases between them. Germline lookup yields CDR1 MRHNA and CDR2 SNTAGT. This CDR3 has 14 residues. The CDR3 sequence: CASSERGGNQPQHF. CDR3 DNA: TGTGCCAGCAGTGAGAGGGGAGGCAATCAGCCCCAGCATTTT.

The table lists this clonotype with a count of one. The CDR3 spells CASSQAGAVDEQYF. DNA for the CDR3: TGCGCCAGCAGCCAAGCTGGTGCCGTGGACGAGCAGTACTTC. The V call is TRBV4-3, the J call TRBJ2-4, with no clear D. The end of the DNA fits TRBJ2-7 better, so the J call may be wrong. Germline CDR1 and CDR2: LGHNA and YSLEER. The CDR3 length is 14 residues.

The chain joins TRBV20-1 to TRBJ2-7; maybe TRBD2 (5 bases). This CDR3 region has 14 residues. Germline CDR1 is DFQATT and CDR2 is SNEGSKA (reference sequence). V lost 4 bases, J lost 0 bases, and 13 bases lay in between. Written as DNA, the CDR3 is TGCAGTGCTAAGGAGGCGTGGAGCTCCTACGAGCAGTACTTC. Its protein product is CSAKEAWSSYEQYF.

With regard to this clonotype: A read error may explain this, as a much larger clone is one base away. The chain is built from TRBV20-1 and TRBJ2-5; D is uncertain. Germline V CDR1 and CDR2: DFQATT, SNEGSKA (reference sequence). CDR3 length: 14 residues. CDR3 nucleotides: TGCAGTGCCCACGCCACAGCGAACCAAGAGACCCGGTACTTC. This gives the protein CSAHATANQETRYF.

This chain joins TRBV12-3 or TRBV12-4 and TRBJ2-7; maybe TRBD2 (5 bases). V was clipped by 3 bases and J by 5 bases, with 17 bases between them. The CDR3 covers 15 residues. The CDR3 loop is CASSFRSGITNEQYF. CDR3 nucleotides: TGTGCCAGCAGTTTCCGGTCGGGAATTACTAACGAGCAGTACTTC.

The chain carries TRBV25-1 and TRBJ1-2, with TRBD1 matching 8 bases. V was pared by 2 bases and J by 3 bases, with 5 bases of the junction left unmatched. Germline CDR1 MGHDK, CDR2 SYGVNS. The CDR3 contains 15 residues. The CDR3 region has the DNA TGTGCCAGCAGTGAAGACAGGGGTTCCTACTATGGCTACACCTTC. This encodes CASSEDRGSYYGYTF.